The 15 T cell receptor beta chains given below trace back to one sample, sequenced in a study of blood T cell repertoires in COVID-19. Assay: immunoSEQ multiplex PCR; the TCRdb copy retains only in-frame clones and omits some. The sample yields around 150,000 clones, approximately 80% seen once. Source material: PBMCs or T cells enriched from blood (not recorded which). The receptors here all came from a man between 65 and 80 years old who had been exposed to COVID-19.

The chain combines TRBV3-1 (or the pseudogene TRBV3-2) with TRBJ1-1, with a possible D match to TRBD1 (5 bases). Trimming took off 1 base at V and 5 bases at J, with 11 bases between the two ends. The CDR3 is made up of 14 amino acids. CDR1 and CDR2 (germline): LGHDT, YNNKEL (reference sequence). Here the CDR3 reads CASSQVAGRTEAFF. CDR3 sequence (DNA): TGTGCCAGCAGCCAAGTGGCAGGGAGGACTGAAGCTTTCTTT.

The chain uses TRBV19 and TRBJ2-7; D possibly corresponds to TRBD2 (5 bases). Per the germline V gene, CDR1 is LNHDA and CDR2 is SQIVND (reference sequence). Trimming pared 1 base from V and 0 bases from J, leaving 10 bases between. This CDR3 has 15 residues. The CDR3 reads CASSIGGSYSYEQYF. The CDR3, as DNA: TGTGCCAGTAGTATAGGCGGGTCCTACTCCTACGAGCAGTACTTC.

Many counts were recorded for this clone. The chain recombines TRBV6-5 with TRBJ1-2; D gene ambiguous. The V gene lost 4 bases and the J gene lost 8 bases, with 23 bases spanning the gap. Germline assignment: CDR1 MNHEY and CDR2 SVGAGI. This CDR3 contains 16 residues. CDR3 nucleotide sequence: TGTGCCAGCAGTTCCGTCGCCTCGTATTTTCCCCAGGGCTACACCTTC. Its protein product is CASSSVASYFPQGYTF.

The gene calls are TRBV5-1 and TRBJ2-3; 7 nucleotides align to TRBD2. V was pared by 5 bases and J by 2 bases, with 2 bases of the junction left unmatched. Germline lookup yields CDR1 SGHRS and CDR2 YFSETQ. This CDR3 is 13 amino acids long. Written as DNA, the CDR3 is TGCGCCAGCAGTAGCGGGTTCACAGATACGCAGTATTTT. Its protein product is CASSSGFTDTQYF.

DNA of the CDR3: TGTGCCAGCAGTTCGCTCCGGGGAATTAACTATGGCTACACCTTC. Amino acids: CASSSLRGINYGYTF. The V gene is TRBV27, the J gene TRBJ1-2; D remains unclear. CDR3 length: 15 amino acids. Germline V CDR1 and CDR2: MNHEY, SMNVEV (reference sequence). V lost 4 bases to trimming and J lost 1 base, with 13 bases between them.

This chain connects TRBV6-5 to TRBJ2-7; 7 bases agree with TRBD1. Germline V gives CDR1 MNHEY, CDR2 SVGAGI. The J segment lost 0 bases and the V segment lost 2 bases, leaving 7 bases of the junction unmatched. This CDR3 spans 16 amino acids. CDR3 amino acids: CASSYRAWDSSYEQYF. In DNA, the CDR3 is TGTGCCAGCAGTTACCGGGCGTGGGACAGCTCCTACGAGCAGTACTTC.

The chain is built from TRBV11-3 and TRBJ2-1; 16 bases line up with TRBD2. The trim removed 5 bases at V and 9 bases at J, leaving 10 bases unmatched. This CDR3 has 17 amino acids. Germline CDR1 SGHNT, CDR2 YENEEA. DNA for the CDR3: TGTGCCAGCAGCCCCGGGGGACTAGCGGGAGGGCCCGGTGAGCAGTTCTTC. Its translation: CASSPGGLAGGPGEQFF.

This clone was recorded once. The chain recombines TRBV10-3 with TRBJ2-7; TRBD1 agrees at 12 bases. V lost 10 bases to trimming and J lost 6 bases; unmatched junction nucleotides: 10. The CDR3 is 14 amino acids. CDR1 and CDR2 (germline): ENHRY, SYGVKD. CDR3 in amino acids: CATQPGQGAGEQYF. DNA of the CDR3: TGTGCCACTCAACCGGGACAGGGGGCGGGCGAGCAGTACTTC.

The CDR3 region is CASQTSGSIGTQYF. DNA of the CDR3: TGTGCCAGCCAGACTAGCGGGAGTATCGGTACGCAGTATTTT. This sequence joins TRBV28 and TRBJ2-3; 12 nucleotides match TRBD2. Germline CDR1 and CDR2: MDHEN and SYDVKM. The CDR3 consists of 14 residues. Germline trimming cut 8 bases from V and 8 bases from J; bases unmatched to any gene: 8.

A single count supports this clone. The V and J genes are TRBV6-4 and TRBJ1-2, with D maybe TRBD1 (6 bases). Germline CDR1 and CDR2: MRHNA and SNTAGT. The CDR3 covers 14 residues. Trimming left V 0 bases short and J 6 bases short, with 11 bases between. CDR3 amino acids: CASSDSQGLHGYTF. The CDR3 bases are TGTGCCAGCAGTGACTCACAGGGTCTACATGGCTACACCTTC.

The table lists this clone with a count of one. V gene TRBV28 combines with J gene TRBJ1-5; no firm D call. In germline, CDR1 is MDHEN, CDR2 SYDVKM. The V end lost 6 bases, the J end lost 3 bases, and 15 bases lay between the germline ends. The CDR3 covers 15 residues. In DNA, the CDR3 is TGTGCCAGCAGCCGACCGGCGGCTCTCAATCAGCCCCAGCATTTT. Its translation: CASSRPAALNQPQHF.

The CDR3 reads CASSPDTVPGVSTEAFF. CDR3 DNA: TGTGCCAGCAGTCCCGACACTGTTCCGGGGGTCTCAACTGAAGCTTTCTTT. The rearrangement links TRBV6-6 to TRBJ1-1; tentatively, D is TRBD1 (5 bases). Looked up from germline, CDR1 is MNHNY and CDR2 is SVGAGI (reference sequence). The CDR3 contains 17 residues. V was clipped by 5 bases and J by 5 bases, with 24 bases between them.

The chain has TRBV10-1 and TRBJ2-3, with 9 bases fitting TRBD1. The CDR3 has 15 amino acids. Losses at the gene ends were 5 bases for V and 10 bases for J; bases not matched to a gene: 13. Germline CDR1 is WNHNN and CDR2 is SYGVQD (reference sequence). As DNA, the CDR3 is TGCGCCAGCAGTAAGACTGGGACAGGGAGAATGCCGCAGTATTTT. This translates into CASSKTGTGRMPQYF.

The gene calls are TRBV6-5 and TRBJ1-1; D possibly corresponds to TRBD1 (5 bases). Germline loops: CDR1 MNHEY, CDR2 SVGAGI. The CDR3 runs to 14 residues. The germline V and J ends were trimmed by 4 bases and 5 bases, with 14 bases remaining between them. The CDR3, as DNA: TGTGCCAGCAGTTCCATGTCGGGGGGGACTGAAGCTTTCTTT. It encodes CASSSMSGGTEAFF.

This rearrangement joins TRBV7-2 to TRBJ1-3; D is perhaps TRBD1 (5 bases). The CDR3 covers 16 residues. Trimming stripped 1 base from V and 0 bases from J, with 10 bases between. Germline V gene sequence: CDR1 SGHTA, CDR2 FQGNSA. The CDR3 DNA is TGTGCCAGCAGCTTAGTAGGGGCCAGCTCTGGAAACACCATATATTTT. Amino acid sequence: CASSLVGASSGNTIYF.